This is a list of T cell receptor beta chains from one sample in a study of a mutant IDH1 vaccine in newly diagnosed glioma. Their cognate antigens are unknown. Method: immunoSEQ multiplex PCR; TCRdb's copy keeps in-frame clones and lacks some. This sample has fewer than 65,000 clones, with roughly 80% found just once. Material: PBMCs, obtained from a glioma patient whose treatment included an IDH1 peptide vaccine. These receptors were taken from a man in his fifties with glioma. CDR3s include the opening cysteine and the closing phenylalanine or tryptophan. Each record gives: D gene, J gene, V gene, clone size, CDR3 protein, CDR3 DNA. The D gene is left open where the match is weak. For some rows the clone size is stated as once, few or many, or as a class when expanded; others skip it.

d_gene: -; j_gene: TRBJ2-2; v_gene: TRBV9; abundance: -; CDR3aa: CASSVTAPNTGELFF; CDR3nt: TGTGCCAGCAGCGTAACGGCACCTAACACCGGGGAGCTGTTTTTT
d_gene: TRBD1; j_gene: TRBJ2-1; v_gene: TRBV15; abundance: -; CDR3aa: CATSREGTAYNEQFF; CDR3nt: TGTGCCACCAGCAGAGAGGGGACAGCTTACAATGAGCAGTTCTTC
d_gene: -; j_gene: TRBJ1-5; v_gene: TRBV2; abundance: -; CDR3aa: CASSAQSNQPQHF; CDR3nt: TGTGCCAGCAGTGCACAGAGCAATCAGCCCCAGCATTTT
d_gene: -; j_gene: TRBJ2-2; v_gene: TRBV9; abundance: -; CDR3aa: CASSVAGELFF; CDR3nt: TGTGCCAGCAGCGTCGCCGGGGAGCTGTTTTTT
d_gene: TRBD1; j_gene: TRBJ2-3; v_gene: TRBV7-9; abundance: -; CDR3aa: CASSLVTGGYGDTQYF; CDR3nt: TGTGCCAGCAGCTTAGTGACAGGGGGCTACGGAGATACGCAGTATTTT
d_gene: -; j_gene: TRBJ2-1; v_gene: TRBV4-1; abundance: -; CDR3aa: CASSPSLRGVYNEQFF; CDR3nt: TGCGCCAGCAGCCCCTCCCTACGCGGGGTATACAATGAGCAGTTCTTC
d_gene: TRBD1; j_gene: TRBJ2-7; v_gene: TRBV9; abundance: -; CDR3aa: CASSPRGTGASGEQYF; CDR3nt: TGTGCCAGCAGCCCCCGAGGGACAGGGGCTTCTGGCGAGCAGTACTTC
d_gene: -; j_gene: TRBJ1-4; v_gene: TRBV5-4; abundance: -; CDR3aa: CASSLEGGGRLANEKLFF; CDR3nt: TGTGCCAGCAGCTTGGAGGGGGGCGGTCGCCTGGCTAATGAAAAACTGTTTTTT
d_gene: -; j_gene: TRBJ1-6; v_gene: TRBV2; abundance: few; CDR3aa: CASSGRERGPLHF; CDR3nt: TGTGCCAGCAGTGGGAGGGAGAGAGGACCCCTCCACTTT
d_gene: -; j_gene: TRBJ1-2; v_gene: TRBV6-5; abundance: -; CDR3aa: CASSTPSDYGYTF; CDR3nt: TGTGCCAGCAGCACTCCGTCAGACTATGGCTACACCTTC
d_gene: TRBD1; j_gene: TRBJ2-1; v_gene: TRBV5-6; abundance: -; CDR3aa: CASSYRQGFEQFF; CDR3nt: TGTGCCAGCAGCTACCGACAGGGTTTCGAGCAGTTCTTC
d_gene: -; j_gene: TRBJ1-2; v_gene: TRBV4-1; abundance: -; CDR3aa: CASSLGGGLTANGYTF; CDR3nt: TGCGCCAGCAGCCTTGGGGGCGGTCTTACGGCCAATGGCTACACCTTC
d_gene: -; j_gene: TRBJ1-5; v_gene: TRBV6-4; abundance: -; CDR3aa: CASSELWGGGENQPQHF; CDR3nt: TGTGCCAGCAGTGAATTATGGGGAGGGGGTGAGAATCAGCCCCAGCATTTT
d_gene: -; j_gene: TRBJ1-2; v_gene: TRBV7-9; abundance: -; CDR3aa: CASSRGTNRDLGYGYTF; CDR3nt: TGTGCCAGCAGCCGGGGGACAAACCGGGATTTGGGGTATGGCTACACCTTC
d_gene: TRBD1; j_gene: TRBJ1-2; v_gene: TRBV19; abundance: -; CDR3aa: CASSIDRPGGFYGYTF; CDR3nt: TGTGCCAGTAGTATAGATCGTCCAGGGGGCTTCTATGGCTACACCTTC
d_gene: -; j_gene: TRBJ2-1; v_gene: TRBV13; abundance: few; CDR3aa: CASSSPETTYNEQFF; CDR3nt: TGTGCCAGCAGCTCCCCGGAGACTACTTACAATGAGCAGTTCTTC
d_gene: -; j_gene: TRBJ1-1; v_gene: TRBV29-1; abundance: few; CDR3aa: CSVGFGGENTEAFF; CDR3nt: TGCAGCGTTGGCTTTGGGGGCGAGAACACTGAAGCTTTCTTT
d_gene: -; j_gene: TRBJ2-5; v_gene: TRBV11-3; abundance: -; CDR3aa: CASSSGTGHQYQETQYF; CDR3nt: TGTGCCAGCAGCTCGGGCACCGGACACCAGTACCAAGAGACCCAGTACTTC
d_gene: -; j_gene: TRBJ1-1; v_gene: TRBV6-5; abundance: -; CDR3aa: CASTMGGGMTEAFF; CDR3nt: TGTGCCAGCACCATGGGGGGAGGGATGACTGAAGCTTTCTTT
d_gene: -; j_gene: TRBJ1-1; v_gene: TRBV14; abundance: few; CDR3aa: CASSGGSGTEAFF; CDR3nt: TGTGCCAGCAGCGGGGGAAGTGGGACTGAAGCTTTCTTT
d_gene: -; j_gene: TRBJ2-7; v_gene: TRBV5-1; abundance: -; CDR3aa: CASSLDGEYEQYF; CDR3nt: TGCGCCAGCAGCTTGGACGGGGAATACGAGCAGTACTTC
d_gene: -; j_gene: TRBJ1-1; v_gene: TRBV9; abundance: few; CDR3aa: CASSSSGDTEAFF; CDR3nt: TGTGCCAGCAGCTCGTCAGGGGACACTGAAGCTTTCTTT
d_gene: TRBD1; j_gene: TRBJ1-6; v_gene: TRBV7-8; abundance: -; CDR3aa: CASSLAAPGQALAPLHF; CDR3nt: TGTGCCAGCAGCTTAGCCGCTCCGGGACAGGCCTTAGCACCCCTCCACTTT
d_gene: -; j_gene: TRBJ1-3; v_gene: TRBV5-5; abundance: -; CDR3aa: CASSPYTDSGNTIYF; CDR3nt: TGTGCCAGCAGCCCGTACACGGACTCTGGAAACACCATATATTTT
d_gene: -; j_gene: TRBJ1-2; v_gene: TRBV4-3; abundance: -; CDR3aa: CASSQGGQGTSYGYTF; CDR3nt: TGCGCCAGCAGCCAAGGGGGGCAGGGGACCTCCTATGGCTACACCTTC
d_gene: -; j_gene: TRBJ2-3; v_gene: TRBV7-3; abundance: -; CDR3aa: CASSRPGADTQYF; CDR3nt: TGTGCCAGCAGCCGCCCGGGAGCAGATACGCAGTATTTT
d_gene: -; j_gene: TRBJ2-7; v_gene: TRBV6-1; abundance: -; CDR3aa: CASGSDRASYEQYF; CDR3nt: TGTGCCAGCGGGTCGGATAGAGCTTCCTACGAGCAGTACTTC
d_gene: -; j_gene: TRBJ1-3; v_gene: TRBV5-6; abundance: -; CDR3aa: CASSLMVTSGNTIYF; CDR3nt: TGTGCCAGCAGCTTGATGGTGACCTCTGGAAACACCATATATTTT
d_gene: -; j_gene: TRBJ1-2; v_gene: TRBV14; abundance: once; CDR3aa: CASSQVPLPYGYTF; CDR3nt: TGTGCCAGCAGCCAAGTCCCGCTACCCTATGGCTACACCTTC